This T cell receptor beta chain was observed in a study of human T cells and chemical hapten exposure. The wider study: Patients, a majority of them female, were diagnosed with alopecia areata, totalis or universalis.

This clonotype has a handful of counts. Its antigen remains unidentified. Trimming took 5 bases from V and 1 from J; bases not matched to a gene: 4. The CDR3 is made up of 14 amino acids. Germline V CDR1 and CDR2: DFQATT, SNEGSKA (reference sequence). Regarding the study as a whole: Since the donors had alopecia, their immune response may not be the same as that of healthy people.

TCRdb redid the calling of the RACE reads with MiXCR, one entry per CDR3 protein. The repertoire holds 74,000 or so distinct CDR3 sequences, with roughly 12% as singletons. Noted time point: patch test 1, 2 weeks after DPC sensitization. The treatment was: therapeutic diphenylcyclopropenone sensitization with weekly scalp DPC. The V call is TRBV20-1, the J call TRBJ1-1, with TRBD1 matching over 10 bases. The material was whole blood, obtained in connection with sensitization to the hapten diphenylcyclopropenone (DPC). This receptor was identified in an older woman with alopecia areata. Some clones in this sample may be carry-over from other donors' samples. In DNA, the CDR3 is TGCAGTGCTCGCCGGACAGGGGGGAACACTGAAGCTTTCTTT. This gives the protein CSARRTGGNTEAFF.